Each of the 23 T cell receptor beta chains below was sequenced from the same sample in a study of OX40 agonist ivuxolimab in advanced cancers. Here immunoSEQ multiplex PCR was the method, and the copy in TCRdb shows in-frame clones only, minus some. The sample yields 80,000 or so clones, roughly 89% seen once. This sample comprised CD4+ or CD8+ T cells sorted from blood, obtained in a trial of the OX40 agonist ivuxolimab. Receptors originate from an adult with an advanced solid tumor such as melanoma, head and neck, liver or kidney cancer.

The rearrangement links TRBV29-1 to TRBJ2-5; D is ambiguous. The V gene's germline CDR1 is SQVTM and CDR2 ANQGSEA. The CDR3 has 12 amino acids. Trimming left V 3 bases short and J 2 bases short, with 7 bases between. This chain's CDR3 is CSVDLNQETQYF. In DNA form, the CDR3 reads TGCAGCGTTGATCTTAATCAAGAGACCCAGTACTTC.

The chain couples TRBV2 to TRBJ2-3, with 9 positions matching TRBD2. The CDR3 covers 14 residues. Germline loops: CDR1 SNHLY, CDR2 FYNNEI. Trimming removed 5 bases from V and 6 bases from J; junction bases left unmatched: 6. CDR3 residues: CASSFSGSGDTQYF. The CDR3 DNA follows: TGTGCCAGCAGTTTTAGCGGGAGCGGTGATACGCAGTATTTT.

The chain uses TRBV14 and TRBJ1-3; D remains ambiguous. The CDR3 length is 16 residues. V was pared by 4 bases and J by 0 bases, with 13 bases between. The germline gives CDR1 SGHDN, CDR2 FVKESK. CDR3 in amino acids: CASSRHSSSSGNTIYF. The DNA for the CDR3 is TGTGCCAGCAGCCGCCATAGCTCGAGCTCTGGAAACACCATATATTTT. Full variable domain (missing parts from reference TRBV14 and TRBJ1-3): EAGVTQFPSHSVIEKGQTVTLRCDPISGHDNLYWYRRVMGKEIKFLLHFVKESKQDESGMPNNRFLAERTGGTYSTLKVQPAELEDSGVYFCASSRHSSSSGNTIYFGEGSWLTVV.

The chain has TRBV5-1 and TRBJ1-6; weak D call: TRBD1 (5 bases). V lost 3 bases and J 5 bases, leaving 15 bases between the germline ends. Per the germline V gene, CDR1 is SGHRS and CDR2 is YFSETQ. CDR3 length: 16 residues. The CDR3 reads CASSSSGAEDNSPLHF. The CDR3 DNA reads TGCGCCAGCAGCTCCTCTGGGGCGGAAGATAATTCACCCCTCCACTTT.

This chain uses TRBV10-2 with TRBJ1-1; D gene unclear. The V and J ends lost 4 bases and 5 bases respectively, with 14 bases between them. Per germline, CDR1 WSHSY and CDR2 SAAADI. This CDR3 is built from 14 residues. The CDR3, as DNA: TGCGCCAGCAGTGTCAGACCGAGGTGGACTGAAGCTTTCTTT. This encodes CASSVRPRWTEAFF.

V gene TRBV2 combines with J gene TRBJ1-2; D might be TRBD1 (5 bases). Germline lookup yields CDR1 SNHLY and CDR2 FYNNEI. This CDR3 is built from 11 residues. V dropped 6 bases and J dropped 8 bases, with 10 bases sitting between them. DNA for the CDR3: TGTGCCAGCAGGGCCGGGGGGGGCTACACCTTC. This gives the protein CASRAGGGYTF.

This clone was observed a few times. The V and J genes are TRBV18 and TRBJ2-7; D is uncertain. The CDR3 has 12 residues. CDR1 KGHSH and CDR2 LQKENI come from the germline V gene. Trimming removed 3 bases from V and 3 bases from J, with 6 bases in between. As DNA, the CDR3 is TGTGCCAGCTCACCGGCCGGCTACGAGCAGTACTTC. As protein: CASSPAGYEQYF.

The chain combines TRBV7-6 with TRBJ2-7; TRBD1 matches at 9 bases. Germline V gives CDR1 SGHVS, CDR2 FNYEAQ. V lost 3 bases, J lost 4 bases, and 4 bases stayed unmatched. The CDR3 runs 14 residues. In nucleotides, the CDR3 is TGTGCCAGCAGCTTCAACAGGGGGCCTTACGAGCAGTACTTC. Translation: CASSFNRGPYEQYF.

V usage is TRBV14 and J usage is TRBJ1-6; 8 bases match TRBD1. This CDR3 is built from 13 residues. After removal of 5 bases from V and 10 bases from J, the junction contained 4 bases not matched to a gene. Germline-derived CDR1 and CDR2 are SGHDN and FVKESK. The CDR3: CASSGQGRSPLHF. The CDR3, as DNA: TGTGCCAGCAGCGGACAGGGACGCTCACCCCTCCACTTT.

The CDR3 loop is CASSLSRGRGSPLHF. The CDR3 DNA reads TGTGCCAGCAGTTTATCCAGGGGTCGTGGTTCACCCCTCCACTTT. V is TRBV27 and J is TRBJ1-6; perhaps TRBD1 as D (6 bases). The CDR3 loop spans 15 amino acids. Germline assignment: CDR1 MNHEY and CDR2 SMNVEV (reference sequence). The V and J ends lost 0 bases and 9 bases respectively, with 12 bases between them.

The chain uses TRBV9 and TRBJ2-1, with 10 bases lining up with TRBD1. The CDR3 length is 13 residues. Germline V gives CDR1 SGDLS, CDR2 YYNGEE. V was clipped by 4 bases and J by 6 bases; unmatched bases: 1. The CDR3 DNA follows: TGTGCCAGCAGCAGGACAGGGGGCAATGAGCAGTTCTTC. Its protein is CASSRTGGNEQFF.

This clone appeared a single time. The chain links TRBV7-2 to TRBJ1-2; possibly TRBD1 for D (5 bases). The germline gives CDR1 SGHTA, CDR2 FQGNSA. The CDR3 consists of 15 residues. With 3 bases removed from V and 4 bases from J, the gap between germline ends came to 15 bases. As DNA, the CDR3 is TGTGCCAGCAGCTTTCAGGGTAGTAGAGGCTATGGCTACACCTTC. Its protein product is CASSFQGSRGYGYTF.

Remarks on this clone: The sample holds other DNA sequences that translate to the same CDR3. The V gene is TRBV11-2, the J gene TRBJ1-5; D may be TRBD1 (5 bases). CDR3 length: 13 residues. Trimming pared 1 base from V and 6 bases from J, leaving 7 bases between. The germline gives CDR1 SGHAT, CDR2 FQNNGV. CDR3 sequence reads: CASSLAGGQPQHF. The CDR3 DNA reads TGTGCCAGCAGCTTAGCCGGGGGTCAGCCCCAGCATTTT. The full variable domain, in which reference TRBV11-2 and TRBJ1-5 provide the parts outside the CDR3, is EAGVAQSPRYKIIEKRQSVAFWCNPISGHATLYWYQQILGQGPKLLIQFQNNGVVDDSQLPKDRFSAERLKGVDSTLKIQPAKLEDSAVYLCASSLAGGQPQHFGDGTRLSIL.

This chain connects TRBV10-3 to TRBJ1-2; tentative D call: TRBD1 (6 bases). Germline CDR1 and CDR2: ENHRY and SYGVKD. V lost 2 bases and J 3 bases, leaving 16 bases between the germline ends. The CDR3 extends over 16 amino acids. The CDR3 sequence is CAISEARDRRDYGYTF. The CDR3 DNA is TGTGCCATCAGTGAGGCCAGAGACAGGAGGGACTATGGCTACACCTTC.

CDR3 sequence (DNA): TGTGCCAGCAGCCTCGGGACTGCCTACGAGCAGTACTTC. Its translation is CASSLGTAYEQYF. V gene TRBV7-2 combines with J gene TRBJ2-7, with D perhaps TRBD2 (6 bases). V shed 5 bases and J shed 2 bases, with 10 bases lying between them. This CDR3 spans 13 amino acids. The V gene's germline CDR1 is SGHTA and CDR2 FQGNSA.

The chain uses TRBV5-1 and TRBJ1-1, with D possibly TRBD1 on 5 matching bases. V gave up 4 bases and J gave up 6 bases, with 16 bases separating them. The CDR3 consists of 14 residues. Germline V CDR1 and CDR2: SGHRS, YFSETQ. In DNA form, the CDR3 reads TGCGCCAGCAGCGAAGGGTCGGTGGGGGCTGAAGCTTTCTTT. Its translation: CASSEGSVGAEAFF.

The chain combines TRBV29-1 with TRBJ1-4; D may be TRBD1 (5 bases). V gave up 6 bases and J gave up 7 bases, with 15 bases separating them. The germline V gene has CDR1 SQVTM and CDR2 ANQGSEA. The CDR3 has 13 amino acids. The CDR3 nucleotides read TGCAGCGTCGGCGGGGGTTGGGGTGAAAAACTGTTTTTT. Encoded protein: CSVGGGWGEKLFF. Together with reference TRBV29-1 and TRBJ1-4, the CDR3 gives the full variable domain: SAVISQKPSRDICQRGTSLTIQCQVDSQVTMMFWYRQQPGQSLTLIATANQGSEATYESGFVIDKFPISRPNLTFSTLTVSNMSPEDSSIYLCSVGGGWGEKLFFGSGTQLSVL.

The V and J genes are TRBV6-4 and TRBJ1-6, with TRBD1 matching 12 bases. Unmatched junction bases numbered 8, after V lost 4 bases and J lost 10 bases. CDR3 length: 16 amino acids. CDR1 and CDR2 from the germline V gene are MRHNA and SNTAGT. The CDR3 loop reads CASSALTGTGGSPLHF. The CDR3 bases are TGTGCCAGCAGTGCTTTGACCGGGACAGGGGGCTCACCCCTCCACTTT.

The rearrangement uses TRBV28 and TRBJ1-6, with a weak D call TRBD1 (6 bases). Trimming took 5 bases from V and 7 from J, leaving 12 bases between them. This CDR3 has 14 residues. The germline gives CDR1 MDHEN, CDR2 SYDVKM. The chain's CDR3 is CASSMDSRNSPLHF. The CDR3 DNA is TGTGCCAGCAGTATGGACAGCCGGAATTCACCCCTCCACTTT.

The chain employs TRBV2 and TRBJ2-1; perhaps TRBD1 as D (5 bases). Looked up from germline, CDR1 is SNHLY and CDR2 is FYNNEI. CDR3 size: 14 residues. The V gene lost 4 bases and the J gene lost 8 bases, with 15 bases spanning the gap. The CDR3 nucleotides read TGTGCCAGCAGTGTGGCGGTGGTGGGGCATGAGCAGTTCTTC. It codes for CASSVAVVGHEQFF.

The chain recombines TRBV18 with TRBJ2-1; D is possibly TRBD1 or TRBD2 (6 bases each). The germline V and J ends were trimmed by 3 bases and 2 bases, with 20 bases remaining between them. The CDR3 loop spans 18 amino acids. Per germline, CDR1 KGHSH and CDR2 LQKENI. The CDR3 region is CASSPYTLTGGTYNEQFF. The DNA for the CDR3 is TGTGCCAGCTCACCCTACACCTTGACAGGCGGGACCTACAATGAGCAGTTCTTC.

The V and J genes are TRBV19 and TRBJ2-1, with TRBD2 identical over 8 bases. CDR1 and CDR2 from the germline V gene are LNHDA and SQIVND (reference sequence). The V and J ends lost 8 bases and 7 bases, in that order; junction bases with no gene match: 10. This CDR3 region has 14 residues. Here the CDR3 reads CASSAGREWNEQFF. Here the CDR3 DNA reads TGTGCCAGTTCCGCCGGGAGGGAATGGAATGAGCAGTTCTTC.

The rearrangement joins TRBV10-3 to TRBJ2-5; no firm D call. Germline loops: CDR1 ENHRY, CDR2 SYGVKD. V lost 4 bases to trimming and J lost 1 base, with 16 bases between them. This CDR3 region has 16 residues. This CDR3 is CAISVFSPLPQETQYF. The CDR3 DNA reads TGTGCCATCAGTGTGTTCAGTCCCCTCCCCCAAGAGACCCAGTACTTC.